The 4 T cell receptor beta chains listed next were all sequenced from one sample in a study of T cells after posttransplantation cyclophosphamide. Busulfan-fludarabine conditioning, marrow transplant, and cyclophosphamide on days +3 and +4 were administered. Sequenced by immunoSEQ multiplex PCR; TCRdb stores in-frame clones only, minus some. The sample lists 9,500 to 15,000 clones; roughly 2% were seen once. Sequencing used PBMCs, obtained after allogeneic stem cell transplant with posttransplant cyclophosphamide. These receptors were obtained from a male patient younger than 45 who received an allogeneic stem cell transplant from a related donor, was CMV-positive, and had no GVHD. Some T cells may be transferred from the graft donor.

V and J are TRBV7-2 and TRBJ2-1; maybe TRBD2 (6 bases). The CDR3 loop spans 17 amino acids. Trimming took 3 bases from V and 4 from J, leaving 19 bases between them. Germline V lookup: CDR1 SGHTA, CDR2 FQGNSA. CDR3 sequence (DNA): TGTGCCAGCAGCTTCTCAAGTGGGGGGTCTTGGTACAATGAGCAGTTCTTC. As protein: CASSFSSGGSWYNEQFF.

This clone turned up a few times. V usage is TRBV7-2 and J usage is TRBJ2-1; TRBD2 aligns across 15 bases. Trimming removed 5 bases from V and 3 bases from J; junction bases left unmatched: 8. The CDR3 covers 18 residues. The V gene's germline CDR1 is SGHTA and CDR2 FQGNSA. CDR3 residues: CASSPDGTSGGLYNEQFF. Here the CDR3 DNA reads TGTGCCAGCAGCCCCGATGGGACTAGCGGGGGGCTCTACAATGAGCAGTTCTTC. The full variable domain, rest sourced from reference TRBV7-2 and TRBJ2-1, is GAGVSQSPSNKVTEKGKDVELRCDPISGHTALYWYRQSLGQGLEFLIYFQGNSAPDKSGLPSDRFSAERTGGSVSTLTIQRTQQEDSAVYLCASSPDGTSGGLYNEQFFGPGTRLTVL.

This clone was seen a few times. The chain recombines TRBV6-5 with TRBJ2-1; D gene uncertain. Germline assignment: CDR1 MNHEY and CDR2 SVGAGI. Trimming shortened V by 6 bases and J by 8 bases, and 20 bases separated the two germline ends. This CDR3 is built from 15 residues. The CDR3 here is CASSNRDVAHHEQFF. In DNA, the CDR3 is TGTGCCAGCAGCAACAGAGATGTCGCCCATCATGAGCAGTTCTTC.

In its sample, this clone is medium-sized. This rearrangement joins TRBV19 to TRBJ1-3, with a tentative D call TRBD1 (6 bases). CDR1 is LNHDA, CDR2 SQIVND, per germline (reference sequence). This CDR3 is 21 amino acids long. Deletions cut 5 bases from V and 0 bases from J, with 29 bases between. DNA for the CDR3: TGTGCCAGTAGTGTCTCATGGCGCCAGTCCGGGACACCTTACTCTGGAAACACCATATATTTT. This encodes CASSVSWRQSGTPYSGNTIYF. Full variable domain (missing parts from reference TRBV19 and TRBJ1-3): DGGITQSPKYLFRKEGQNVTLSCEQNLNHDAMYWYRQDPGQGLRLIYYSQIVNDFQKGDIAEGYSVSREKKESFPLTVTSAQKNPTAFYLCASSVSWRQSGTPYSGNTIYFGEGSWLTVV.